This T cell receptor beta chain was recorded in a study of blood T cell repertoires in COVID-19. The repertoire was sequenced with immunoSEQ multiplex PCR; TCRdb's copy has only in-frame clones and lacks some. The sample consists of about 300,000 clones, 86% of them appearing once. In this sample, this clone turned up once. An end of the junction differs from the germline gene, which may be a read error. CDR1 and CDR2 from the germline V gene are MGHRA and YSYEKL. There are 17 residues in the CDR3. This TCR was sampled from a woman aged 50 to 60 with acute or convalescent COVID-19. The rearrangement uses TRBV4-1 and TRBJ1-5; 9 bases fit TRBD1. The sequenced sample was peripheral blood. CDR3 nucleotides: TGCGCCAGCAGCAAAGAGGCAAGACAGGGGGGTCTTCAGCCCCAGCATTTT. Encoded protein: CASSKEARQGGLQPQHF.